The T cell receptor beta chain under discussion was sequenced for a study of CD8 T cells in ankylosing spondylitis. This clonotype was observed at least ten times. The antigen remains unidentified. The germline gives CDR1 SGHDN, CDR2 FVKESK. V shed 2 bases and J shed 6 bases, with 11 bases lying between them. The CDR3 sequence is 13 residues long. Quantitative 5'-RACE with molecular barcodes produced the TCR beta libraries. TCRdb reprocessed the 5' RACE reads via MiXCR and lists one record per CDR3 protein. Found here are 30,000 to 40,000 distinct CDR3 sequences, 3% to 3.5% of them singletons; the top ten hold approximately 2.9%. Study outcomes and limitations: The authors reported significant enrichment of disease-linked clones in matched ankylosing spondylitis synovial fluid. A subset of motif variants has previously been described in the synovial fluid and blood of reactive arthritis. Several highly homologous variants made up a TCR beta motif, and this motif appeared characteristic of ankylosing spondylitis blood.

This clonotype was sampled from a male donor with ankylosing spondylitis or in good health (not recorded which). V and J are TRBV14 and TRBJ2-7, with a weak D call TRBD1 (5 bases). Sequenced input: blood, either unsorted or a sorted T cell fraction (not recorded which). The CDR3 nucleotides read TGTGCCAGCAGCCAATCAGGGTCCATCGAGCAGTACGTC. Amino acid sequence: CASSQSGSIEQYV.